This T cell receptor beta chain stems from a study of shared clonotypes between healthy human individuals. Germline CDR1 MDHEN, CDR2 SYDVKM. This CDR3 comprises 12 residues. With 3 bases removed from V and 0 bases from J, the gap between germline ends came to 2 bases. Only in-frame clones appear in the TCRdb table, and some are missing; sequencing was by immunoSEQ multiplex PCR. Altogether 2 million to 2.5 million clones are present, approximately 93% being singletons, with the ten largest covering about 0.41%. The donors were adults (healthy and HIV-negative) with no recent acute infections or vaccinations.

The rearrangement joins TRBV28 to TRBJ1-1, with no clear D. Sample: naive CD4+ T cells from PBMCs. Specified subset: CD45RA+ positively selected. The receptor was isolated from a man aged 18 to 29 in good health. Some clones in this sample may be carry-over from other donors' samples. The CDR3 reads CASSFMNTEAFF. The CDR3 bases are TGTGCCAGCAGTTTCATGAACACTGAAGCTTTCTTT.